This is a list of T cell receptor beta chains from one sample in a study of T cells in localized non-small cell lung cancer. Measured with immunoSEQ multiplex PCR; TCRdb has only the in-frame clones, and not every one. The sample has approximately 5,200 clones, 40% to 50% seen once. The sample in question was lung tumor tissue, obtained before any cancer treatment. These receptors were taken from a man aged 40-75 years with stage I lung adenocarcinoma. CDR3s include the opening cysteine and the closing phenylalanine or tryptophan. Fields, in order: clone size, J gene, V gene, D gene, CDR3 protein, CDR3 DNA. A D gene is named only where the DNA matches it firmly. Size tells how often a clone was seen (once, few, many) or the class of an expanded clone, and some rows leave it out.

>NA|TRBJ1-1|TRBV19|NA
CASSGTVNTEAFF
TGTGCCAGTAGTGGCACAGTAAACACTGAAGCTTTCTTT
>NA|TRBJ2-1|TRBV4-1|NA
CASSQGGASHRGRSSYNEQFF
TGCGCCAGCAGCCAAGGGGGGGCGTCACACCGCGGGCGCAGCTCCTACAATGAGCAGTTCTTC
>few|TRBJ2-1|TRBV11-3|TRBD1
CASSLGRGRLPDEQFF
TGTGCCAGCAGCTTAGGCAGGGGGCGACTCCCAGATGAGCAGTTCTTC
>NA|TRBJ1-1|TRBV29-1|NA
CSVGGGRYTEAFF
TGCAGCGTTGGTGGGGGGCGGTACACTGAAGCTTTCTTT
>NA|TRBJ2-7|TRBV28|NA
CASSFTGNREYF
TGTGCCAGCAGTTTTACAGGGAACAGGGAGTACTTC
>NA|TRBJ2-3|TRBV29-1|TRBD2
CSVAGLNTDTQYF
TGCAGCGTAGCGGGACTAAACACAGATACGCAGTATTTT
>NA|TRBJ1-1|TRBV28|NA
CASRPGTWNTEAFF
TGTGCCAGCCGTCCCGGGACGTGGAACACTGAAGCTTTCTTT
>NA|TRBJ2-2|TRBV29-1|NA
CSVELPSQAHGELFF
TGCAGCGTTGAATTACCGTCACAGGCCCACGGGGAGCTGTTTTTT
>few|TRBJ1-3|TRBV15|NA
CATSRGGGGNTIYF
TGTGCCACCAGCAGAGGGGGTGGTGGAAACACCATATATTTT
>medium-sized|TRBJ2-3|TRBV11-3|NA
CASSLGSGGTDTQYF
TGTGCCAGCAGCTTAGGGTCTGGCGGCACAGATACGCAGTATTTT
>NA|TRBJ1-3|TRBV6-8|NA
CASALRVNPGNTIYF
TGTGCCAGCGCGCTACGGGTAAATCCTGGAAACACCATATATTTT
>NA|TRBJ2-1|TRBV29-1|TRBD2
CSVEPGGRRNEQFF
TGCAGCGTTGAACCGGGCGGGAGACGGAATGAGCAGTTCTTC
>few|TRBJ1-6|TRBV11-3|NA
CASSYPRGFNSPLHF
TGTGCCAGCAGCTATCCCAGGGGATTTAATTCACCCCTCCACTTT
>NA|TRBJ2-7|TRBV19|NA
CASSMGGIAFDEQYF
TGTGCCAGTAGTATGGGGGGCATCGCATTCGACGAGCAGTACTTC
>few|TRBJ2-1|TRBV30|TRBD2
CAWMTVGGGGVSEQFF
TGTGCCTGGATGACAGTTGGCGGGGGAGGTGTTAGTGAGCAGTTCTTC
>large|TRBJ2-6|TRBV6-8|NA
CASSYSSDSGANVLTF
TGTGCCAGCAGTTACTCGAGCGACTCTGGGGCCAACGTCCTGACTTTC